The 20 T cell receptor beta chains given below trace back to one sample, sequenced in a study of molecular identifiers for immune sequencing clone quantification (dated by TCRdb to 2016 to 2018). Library creation used PCR. The run used an Illumina HiSeq 4000. TCRdb handled the public reads itself, with Q25 trimming in fastp and clone calling in MiXCR, and kept productive beta chains. Every distinct CDR3 protein forms one entry, paired with its most common genes and DNA. For this sample the table gives 400,000 to 600,000 distinct CDR3 sequences, of which over 20% were detected only once. The top ten hold 0.84% of the sample. Sequenced sample: naive CD8+ T cells from blood, with Jurkat cell RNA spiked in. Sample cell subset or site, as interpreted from the label and publication: FACS-sorted CD8+CD4-CCR7+CD45RA+ naive T cells. The receptors originated from a human donor in good health. Some libraries in this study had Jurkat cell RNA spiked in.

A note on this clonotype: Germline is not matched at one junction end, which may reflect a read error. The DNA for the CDR3 is TGTGCCAGTAGTATAGATTGGGCGAGCTACGAGCAGTGCTTC. As protein: CASSIDWASYEQCF. The chain carries TRBV19 and TRBJ2-7; D not resolved. The CDR3 sequence is 14 residues long. Per germline, CDR1 LNHDA and CDR2 SQIVND (reference sequence).

This clonotype occurred many times. This chain joins TRBV4-1 and TRBJ2-3; 12 nucleotides align to TRBD2. This CDR3 spans 20 amino acids. Germline assignment: CDR1 MGHRA and CDR2 YSYEKL. The V gene end was trimmed by 0 bases and the J gene end by 1 base; junction bases not matched to a gene: 11. The CDR3 DNA is TGCGCCAGCAGCCAAGATAGGCCTAGCGGGGGGGCCCGTGGCACAGATACGCAGTATTTT. It is translated as CASSQDRPSGGARGTDTQYF.

To note about this clonotype: This may come from a read error, since a much larger clone is one base off. This chain links TRBV6-2 or TRBV6-3 with TRBJ2-5; 10 bases align to TRBD2. The CDR3 is made up of 16 amino acids. Germline assignment: CDR1 MNHEY and CDR2 SVGEGT. The DNA of the CDR3 is TGTGCCGGCAGTTACCGTGGACTAGCGGTCCAAGAGACCCAGTACTTC. Protein sequence: CAGSYRGLAVQETQYF.

For this clonotype: At one boundary the junction diverges from the germline segment, which might be a read error. V gene TRBV27 combines with J gene TRBJ1-2; 8 bases are a match to TRBD1. Germline V gene lookup returns CDR1 MNHEY and CDR2 SMNVEV (reference sequence). This CDR3 comprises 15 residues. This CDR3 is CDSSLSGQGLDGYTF. DNA of the CDR3: TGTGACAGCAGTTTATCCGGACAGGGCTTAGATGGCTACACCTTC.

This clonotype was observed a few times. The DNA of the CDR3 is TGTGCTAGTGGTTTAACAAGGGGGACAGGCCCAGAACCCTACGAGCAGTACTTC. This sequence encodes CASGLTRGTGPEPYEQYF. The chain is built from TRBV12-5 and TRBJ2-7; 8 bases match TRBD1. Germline CDR1 and CDR2: LGHNT and FRNRAP. The CDR3 has 18 residues. The ends lost 3 bases at V and 2 bases at J; junction bases unmatched: 15.

This clonotype was seen at least ten times. The V call is TRBV4-3, the J call TRBJ2-7; possibly TRBD2 for D (5 bases). This CDR3 is 14 amino acids long. The germline CDR1 and CDR2 sequences are LGHNA and YSLEER. Trimming removed 0 bases at V and 2 bases at J, with 8 bases between. CDR3 sequence: CASSQDEGAYEQYF. CDR3 DNA: TGCGCCAGCAGCCAAGATGAGGGTGCCTACGAGCAGTACTTC.

This clonotype was seen repeatedly, ten times or more. The genes are TRBV3-1 and TRBJ1-5, with D possibly matching TRBD1 (5 bases). The CDR3 is made up of 17 amino acids. Trimming removed 0 bases from V and 3 bases from J, with 15 bases in between. The germline V gene has CDR1 LGHDT and CDR2 YNNKEL (reference sequence). The CDR3: CASSQESPPGDNQPQHF. The DNA of the CDR3 is TGTGCCAGCAGCCAAGAATCACCCCCGGGGGACAATCAGCCCCAGCATTTT.

Comments on this clonotype: This may be a read error, as it is one base from a much larger clone. This sequence joins TRBV18 and TRBJ1-1, with D maybe TRBD1 (6 bases). The CDR3 spans 16 residues. From germline, CDR1 is KGHSH and CDR2 LQKENI. The CDR3 nucleotides are TGTGCCAGCTCACTCGGGACATCCCTCGGGGGGACTGAAGCTCTCTTT. Translation: CASSLGTSLGGTEALF.

This rearrangement joins TRBV12-3 or TRBV12-4 to TRBJ2-2; D may be TRBD1 (6 bases). The CDR3 contains 15 residues. Between the trimmed V and J ends, which lost 5 bases and 2 bases, there was a span of 12 bases. CDR3 protein: CASSPTGINTGELFF. Written as DNA, the CDR3 is TGTGCCAGCAGTCCCACAGGGATCAACACCGGGGAGCTGTTTTTT.

This clonotype occurred many times. This chain joins TRBV7-2 and TRBJ2-7, with D unclear. This CDR3 contains 14 residues. CDR1 and CDR2 from the germline V gene are SGHTA and FQGNSA. V lost 3 bases, J lost 0 bases, and 9 bases lay in between. The chain's CDR3 is CASSLMSSSYEQYF. The CDR3 region has the DNA TGTGCCAGCAGCTTGATGTCTAGCTCCTACGAGCAGTACTTC.

As regards this clonotype: A much larger clone differs from this one at a single base, so this may be a read error. The gene calls are TRBV7-9 and TRBJ2-7, with 8 bases matching TRBD1. The germline gives CDR1 SEHNR, CDR2 FQNEAQ (reference sequence). The CDR3 loop spans 14 amino acids. The CDR3 spells CASSKGTGPGEQHF. The CDR3 DNA reads TGTGCCAGCAGCAAAGGGACAGGCCCTGGCGAGCAGCACTTC. Full variable domain (rest looked up from reference TRBV7-9 and TRBJ2-7): DTGVSQNPRHKITKRGQNVTFRCDPISEHNRLYWYRQTLGQGPEFLTYFQNEAQLEKSRLLSDRFSAERPKGSFSTLEIQRTEQGDSAMYLCASSKGTGPGEQHFGPGTRLTVT.

This clonotype was seen more than once but under ten times. This chain uses TRBV2 with TRBJ2-7; TRBD1 is a possible D gene (5 bases). This CDR3 has 13 residues. CDR1 and CDR2 (germline): SNHLY, FYNNEI. Trimming stripped 2 bases from V and 6 bases from J, with 11 bases between. The CDR3 DNA follows: TGTGCCAGCAGTGAACGCAGGGTATTCGAGCAGTACTTC. Translated: CASSERRVFEQYF.

The V and J genes are TRBV3-1 and TRBJ2-3; 7 bases line up with TRBD1. The CDR3 totals 14 residues. Germline V CDR1 and CDR2: LGHDT, YNNKEL (reference sequence). With 2 bases clipped from V and 2 bases from J, the junction kept 1 base outside the gene matches. The CDR3 sequence: CASSQQGVTDTQYF. CDR3 sequence (DNA): TGTGCCAGCAGCCAACAGGGGGTCACAGATACGCAGTATTTT.

The chain links TRBV6-2 or TRBV6-3 to TRBJ2-7; D not certain. The V and J ends lost 0 bases and 2 bases respectively, with 14 bases between them. Germline-derived CDR1 and CDR2 are MNHEY and SVGEGT. This CDR3 comprises 16 residues. The CDR3 here is CASSYSRSLPTYEQYF. In DNA form, the CDR3 reads TGTGCCAGCAGTTACTCGAGGTCTTTACCAACCTACGAGCAGTACTTC.

There are a few counts of this clonotype. CDR3 in DNA: TGTGCCATCAGTGAGCCGACTAGCGGGCGACCAGATACGCAGTATTTT. Encoded protein: CAISEPTSGRPDTQYF. The rearrangement joins TRBV10-3 to TRBJ2-3; the match to TRBD2 covers 10 bases. CDR1 is ENHRY and CDR2 is SYGVKD in the germline V gene. The CDR3 sequence is 16 residues long. V shed 2 bases, J shed 4 bases, and the junction held 6 bases outside the gene matches.

This clonotype was observed a handful of times. The rearrangement links TRBV11-2 to TRBJ2-7; D unresolved. The germline V gene encodes CDR1 SGHAT and CDR2 FQNNGV. CDR3 length: 14 residues. The V gene lost 5 bases and the J gene lost 2 bases, with 13 bases spanning the gap. The CDR3 DNA reads TGTGCCAGCAGCACCCTCACAAGTGCCTACGAGCAGTACTTC. Its protein product is CASSTLTSAYEQYF.

This chain uses TRBV4-1 with TRBJ2-7, with 8 bases matching TRBD2. The CDR3 is made up of 17 amino acids. The V segment lost 1 base and the J segment 0 bases; nucleotides outside the gene matches: 8. The germline V gene has CDR1 MGHRA and CDR2 YSYEKL. The CDR3 reads CASSQGALAGSSYEQYF. CDR3 coding DNA: TGCGCCAGCAGCCAAGGGGCCCTAGCGGGTAGCTCCTACGAGCAGTACTTC.

The chain recombines TRBV4-1 with TRBJ2-3, with a possible D match to TRBD1 (5 bases). CDR3 length: 15 residues. The V end lost 3 bases, the J end lost 3 bases, and 13 bases lay between the germline ends. Germline CDR1 reads MGHRA; CDR2 reads YSYEKL. The CDR3 nucleotides read TGCGCCAGCAGCCAGACAGAGCTAGTAACAGATACGCAGTATTTT. It encodes CASSQTELVTDTQYF.

This clonotype showed up just a few times. The genes are TRBV9 and TRBJ2-1; 7 bases are shared with TRBD1. V trimming: 3 bases; J trimming: 0 bases; junction bases outside the gene matches: 9. This CDR3 is 17 amino acids long. Germline lookup yields CDR1 SGDLS and CDR2 YYNGEE. CDR3 in amino acids: CASSARRDSSSYNEQFF. CDR3 in DNA: TGTGCCAGCAGCGCCAGACGGGACAGTAGCTCCTACAATGAGCAGTTCTTC. Drawing the rest from reference TRBV9 and TRBJ2-1, the complete variable domain is DSGVTQTPKHLITATGQRVTLRCSPRSGDLSVYWYQQSLDQGLQFLIQYYNGEERAKGNILERFSAQQFPDLHSELNLSSLELGDSALYFCASSARRDSSSYNEQFFGPGTRLTVL.

There are a few counts of this clonotype. The V and J genes are TRBV7-9 and TRBJ1-5; 10 nucleotides agree with TRBD1. Germline CDR1 reads SEHNR; CDR2 reads FQNEAQ (reference sequence). This CDR3 is 15 amino acids long. Trimming at V came to 4 bases and at J to 4 bases, leaving 4 bases not matched to a gene. The CDR3 is CASSSTGGGNQPQHF. In DNA, the CDR3 is TGTGCCAGCAGCTCGACAGGGGGCGGGAATCAGCCCCAGCATTTT.